The present entry profiles one TCR beta chain with its context. The antigen it binds to is not known. One base away there is no much larger clone; base qualities are not given. The germline V gene (reference sequence) specifies MNHEY as CDR1 and SMNVEV as CDR2. From the cysteine up to the phenylalanine, the CDR3 has a length of 13 residues. The CDR3 DNA has 39 bases and is translated from base 1. Trimming removed 0 bases from V and 6 bases from J, leaving 9 bases between the germline ends. The sample originates from a study of identical twins (dated by TCRdb to about 2016). For the wider study: TCR alpha and beta repertoires from monozygotic twins, unrelated adults of various ages and cord blood were deep-sequenced to test whether fetal clonotypes persist. Replicate twin experiments were performed at different times using different library preparation protocols to rule out contamination. Results and caveats for the whole study, not just this receptor: Recombination models systematically underestimated out-of-frame TCR alpha sharing in monozygotic twins but agreed with sharing between unrelated individuals. The excess sharing between twins in beta out-of-frame sequences was weaker because fewer shared sequences reduced the signal-to-noise ratio. Compared with coincidental sharing between unrelated individuals, out-of-frame TCR alpha sequences shared between twins showed an excess of sequences with low generation probability. Fewer insertions were carried by abundant cord blood beta clonotypes, a similar but weaker trend appeared in young adult naive repertoires, and no such trend appeared in memory repertoires. Invariant T cells such as MAIT and iNKT could partly confound zero-insertion analyses, although diverse VJ usage argued against such confounding for most clonotypes. Conclusions relied on cross-sectional statistical analysis, since the same donors could not be followed over many years.

Every donor was a healthy Caucasian. The twin cohort consisted of three pairs of female monozygotic twins, all aged about 18 to 29 years. Peripheral blood mononuclear cells were used as the source from which RNA for TCR libraries was isolated. The library was made by 5' RACE. Sequencing instrument: Illumina HiSeq 2000. A universal primer binding site was added through template switching, and the final cDNA carried a unique molecular identifier so that TCR cDNA molecules could be counted accurately. Specific primers in the conserved constant-segment region were used to synthesize first-strand cDNA for the TCR alpha and beta chains. To control for contamination, each cDNA library was double barcoded with a SMART-Mk sample barcode plus Illumina barcodes. Two successive PCR steps introduced TruSeq adapter sequences along with Illumina sample barcodes. TCR alpha and beta cDNA libraries were sequenced on the Illumina HiSeq platform with custom primers. In the original analysis: MiGEC processed the raw reads to extract unique molecular identifiers, while MiXCR was used to determine the CDR3 positions. For each individual, recombination models were inferred using an EM algorithm with the repgenHMM and IGoR tools. The analysis of shared clonotypes was done with the tcR package in R, with sharing normalized by the product of cloneset sizes. To study raw recombination free of thymic and clonal selection effects, out-of-frame nonproductive sequences were analyzed. Starting from the raw public reads, TCRdb applied fastp trimming at Q25, assembled clones with MiXCR and retained in-frame beta chains. Records with the same CDR3 protein are collapsed into one entry carrying the most frequent genes and DNA. In this record, the V and J calls reflect TCRdb's handling and not the investigators' own analysis. The sample yields 500,000 to 650,000 distinct CDR3 sequences; about 7% were counted once. Of the sample, 1.6% is held by the ten largest clones.

The same sample was also studied in work on yellow fever vaccine responses in identical twins. From the second report: The authors reported that the T cell response to vaccination in identical twins appeared partly convergent and partly personalized. In identical twins, the study followed T cell clones that responded to the vaccine with precision.

The sequence derives from a woman aged 18-29 years in good health. The chain uses TRBV27 and TRBJ2-7; a confident D gene designation cannot be given. The sequencing input was PBMCs. The DNA reads as follows: TGTGCCAGCAGTTTATCGTTATATGGCGAGCAGTACTTC. This yields the protein CASSLSLYGEQYF.